One and the same sample provided the 2 T cell receptor beta chains below, sequenced in a study of T cell clones after liver transplantation. Clones were read by immunoSEQ multiplex PCR, and TCRdb kept only the in-frame ones, dropping some. The data hold tens of thousands of clones, with roughly 84% observed a single time. Sample: CD4+ T cells from blood, taken less than 50 months after liver transplant. These receptors all come from a human patient who received a liver transplant. Some T cells here may be from the graft donor.

Remarks on this clone: Germline is not matched at one junction end, which may reflect a read error. V and J are TRBV7-7 and TRBJ1-5; no definite D call. The CDR3 is 13 residues long. CDR1 is SSHAT, CDR2 FNYEAQ, per germline (reference sequence). The CDR3 region has the DNA TGTGCTAGCAGCTTAGCCGACAATCAGCCCCAGCATTTT. Amino acid sequence: CASSLADNQPQHF.

The gene calls are TRBV7-2 and TRBJ2-1; 12 bases map to TRBD2. The germline gives CDR1 SGHTA, CDR2 FQGNSA. The length of the CDR3 is 14 residues. V shed 5 bases and J 14 bases; nucleotides not matched to a gene: 10. The CDR3 region is CASSLGLAGGREFF. The CDR3 nucleotides read TGTGCCAGCAGCCTGGGGCTAGCGGGGGGGCGAGAGTTCTTC.